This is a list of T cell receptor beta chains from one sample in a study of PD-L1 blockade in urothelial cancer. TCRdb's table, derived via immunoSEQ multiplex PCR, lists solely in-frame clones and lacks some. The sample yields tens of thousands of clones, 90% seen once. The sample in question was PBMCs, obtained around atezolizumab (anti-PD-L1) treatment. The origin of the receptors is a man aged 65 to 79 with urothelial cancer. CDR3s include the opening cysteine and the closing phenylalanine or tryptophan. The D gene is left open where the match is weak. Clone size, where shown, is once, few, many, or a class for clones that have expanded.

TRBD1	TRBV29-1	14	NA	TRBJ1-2	CSVEASTGRYGYTF	TGCAGCGTTGAAGCTTCGACAGGGCGCTATGGCTACACCTTC
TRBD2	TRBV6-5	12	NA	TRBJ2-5	CASSPAGGAQYF	TGTGCCAGCAGTCCGGCGGGGGGGGCCCAGTACTTC
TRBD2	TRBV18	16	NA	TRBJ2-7	CASSPPRTSGTHEQYF	TGTGCCAGCTCACCACCCCGGACTAGCGGGACACACGAGCAGTACTTC
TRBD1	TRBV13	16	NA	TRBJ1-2	CASSFGDRKINYGYTF	TGTGCCAGCAGCTTTGGGGACAGGAAGATTAACTATGGCTACACCTTC
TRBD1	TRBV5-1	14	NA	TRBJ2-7	CASSGGTGDYEQYF	TGCGCCAGCAGCGGGGGGACAGGGGACTACGAGCAGTACTTC
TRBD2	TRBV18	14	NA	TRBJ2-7	CASSPTSGRGEQYF	TGTGCCAGCTCACCAACTAGCGGGAGGGGGGAGCAGTACTTC
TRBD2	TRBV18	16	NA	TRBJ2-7	CASSSNTGRASYEQYF	TGTGCCAGCTCAAGTAACACGGGGAGGGCGTCCTACGAGCAGTACTTC
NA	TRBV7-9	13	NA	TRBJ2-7	CASSKQGYYEQYF	TGTGCCAGCAGTAAACAGGGTTACTACGAGCAGTACTTC
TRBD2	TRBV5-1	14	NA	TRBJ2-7	CASSGGTRSYEQYF	TGCGCCAGCAGCGGCGGGACTAGGTCCTACGAGCAGTACTTC
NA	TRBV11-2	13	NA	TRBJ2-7	CASSWTNPHEQYF	TGTGCCAGCAGCTGGACAAATCCCCACGAGCAGTACTTC
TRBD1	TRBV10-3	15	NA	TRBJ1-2	CAISESSTGVYGYTF	TGTGCCATCAGTGAGTCATCGACAGGGGTCTATGGCTACACCTTC
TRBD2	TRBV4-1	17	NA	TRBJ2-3	CASSLVPTSGRADTQYF	TGCGCCAGCAGCCTTGTACCGACTAGCGGGAGGGCAGATACGCAGTATTTT
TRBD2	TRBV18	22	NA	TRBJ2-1	CASSPLGGTGTSGRGGHNEQFF	TGTGCCAGCTCACCACTCGGCGGGACCGGGACTAGCGGGAGAGGGGGGCACAATGAGCAGTTCTTC
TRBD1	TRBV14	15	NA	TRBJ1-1	CASSQRTGYKTEAFF	TGTGCCAGCAGCCAAAGGACAGGGTACAAGACTGAAGCTTTCTTT
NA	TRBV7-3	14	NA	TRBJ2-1	CASSLGRTTDEQFF	TGTGCCAGCAGCTTGGGAAGGACTACGGATGAGCAGTTCTTC
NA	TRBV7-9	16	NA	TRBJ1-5	CASSFSGQYSNQPQHF	TGTGCCAGCAGCTTTTCGGGACAATATAGCAATCAGCCCCAGCATTTT
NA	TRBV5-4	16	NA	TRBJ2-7	CASSLPTPLPSYEQYF	TGTGCCAGCAGCTTGCCAACACCCCTTCCTTCCTACGAGCAGTACTTC
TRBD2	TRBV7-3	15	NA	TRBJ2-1	CASSLTAGGPGEQFF	TGTGCCAGCAGCTTAACAGCGGGAGGGCCAGGTGAGCAGTTCTTC
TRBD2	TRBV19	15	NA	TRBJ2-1	CASSFVTSGNNEQFF	TGTGCCAGTAGCTTCGTGACTAGCGGGAACAATGAGCAGTTCTTC
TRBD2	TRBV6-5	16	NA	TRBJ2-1	CASSYAREPSYNEQFF	TGTGCCAGCAGTTACGCGCGGGAGCCATCCTACAATGAGCAGTTCTTC
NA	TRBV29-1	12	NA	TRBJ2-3	CSVEALGLLQYF	TGCAGCGTTGAAGCGCTGGGACTCCTGCAGTATTTT
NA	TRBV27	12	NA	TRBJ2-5	CASSGGGETQYF	TGTGCCAGCTCCGGAGGAGGTGAGACCCAGTACTTC
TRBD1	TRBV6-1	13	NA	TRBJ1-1	CASRLDRVGEAFF	TGTGCCAGCAGATTAGACAGGGTCGGAGAAGCTTTCTTT
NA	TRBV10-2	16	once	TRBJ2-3	CASSDGRRTSTDTQYF	TGCGCCAGCAGTGACGGGAGACGAACCAGCACAGATACGCAGTATTTT
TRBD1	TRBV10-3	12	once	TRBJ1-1	CAIRDRGGEAFF	TGTGCCATCAGGGACAGGGGGGGTGAAGCTTTCTTT
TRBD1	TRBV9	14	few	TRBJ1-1	CASSAGQVNTEAFF	TGTGCCAGCAGCGCGGGACAGGTGAACACTGAAGCTTTCTTT
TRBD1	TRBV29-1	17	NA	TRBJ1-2	CSARNRQGLSGGIGYTF	TGCAGCGCCAGAAATAGACAGGGATTAAGTGGGGGTATCGGCTACACCTTC
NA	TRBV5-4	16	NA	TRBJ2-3	CASSWGLETSTDTQYF	TGTGCCAGCAGCTGGGGACTGGAGACTAGCACAGATACGCAGTATTTT
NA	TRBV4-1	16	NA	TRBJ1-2	CASSGLQNRKTYGYTF	TGCGCCAGCAGCGGCTTACAGAACCGAAAGACCTATGGCTACACCTTC
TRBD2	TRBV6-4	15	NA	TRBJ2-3	CASSALAGGADTQYF	TGTGCCAGCAGTGCCTTAGCGGGAGGGGCAGATACGCAGTATTTT
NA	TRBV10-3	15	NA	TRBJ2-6	CAIRFDSSGANVLTF	TGTGCCATCAGATTCGACAGCTCTGGGGCCAACGTCCTGACTTTC
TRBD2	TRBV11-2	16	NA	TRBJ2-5	CASSLFLAEARETQYF	TGTGCCAGCAGCTTATTTCTAGCGGAGGCCAGGGAGACCCAGTACTTC
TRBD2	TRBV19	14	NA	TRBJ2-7	CASNLAGGPYEQYF	TGTGCCAGTAATCTAGCGGGAGGTCCCTACGAGCAGTACTTC
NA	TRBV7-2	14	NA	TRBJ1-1	CASSLDRIYTEAFF	TGTGCCAGCAGCCTTGACAGAATTTACACTGAAGCTTTCTTT
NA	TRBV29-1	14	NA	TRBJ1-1	CSVGGGVGHTEAFF	TGCAGCGTTGGGGGCGGGGTTGGACACACTGAAGCTTTCTTT
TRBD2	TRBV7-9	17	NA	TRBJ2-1	CASSLALGTSGTNEQFF	TGTGCCAGCAGCTTAGCGCTAGGGACTAGCGGGACTAATGAGCAGTTCTTC
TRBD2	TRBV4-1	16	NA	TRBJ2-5	CASSQDSSGSRKTQYF	TGCGCCAGCAGCCAAGACAGTAGCGGGAGTAGGAAGACCCAGTACTTC
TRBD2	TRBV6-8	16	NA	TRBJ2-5	CASKSVDGRAVETQYF	TGTGCCAGCAAGAGTGTAGACGGGAGGGCCGTAGAGACCCAGTACTTC
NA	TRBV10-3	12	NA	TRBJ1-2	CAIIVPNYGYTF	TGTGCCATCATAGTTCCTAACTATGGCTACACCTTC
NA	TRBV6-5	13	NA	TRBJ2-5	CASNSGTKETQYF	TGTGCCAGCAATTCCGGGACAAAAGAGACCCAGTACTTC
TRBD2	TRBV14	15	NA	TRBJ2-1	CASSHGLAAYNEQFF	TGTGCCAGCAGCCATGGACTAGCGGCCTACAATGAGCAGTTCTTC
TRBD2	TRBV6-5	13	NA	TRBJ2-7	CASSPGRVYEQYF	TGTGCCAGCAGCCCGGGGAGGGTGTACGAGCAGTACTTC
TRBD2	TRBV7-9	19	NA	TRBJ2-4	CASSLWRGRGAGTLDIQYF	TGTGCCAGCAGCTTATGGAGGGGTAGGGGAGCGGGGACCTTAGACATTCAGTACTTC
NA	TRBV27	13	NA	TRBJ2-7	CASTPLGGYEQYF	TGTGCCAGCACCCCCCTAGGGGGATACGAGCAGTACTTC
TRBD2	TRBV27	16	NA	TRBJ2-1	CASSPSGASGSGEQFF	TGTGCCAGCAGTCCTTCAGGGGCTAGCGGGAGTGGTGAGCAGTTCTTC
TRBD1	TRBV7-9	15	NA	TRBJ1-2	CASSIRTGAGYGYTF	TGTGCCAGCAGCATCCGGACAGGGGCGGGTTATGGCTACACCTTC
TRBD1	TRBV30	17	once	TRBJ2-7	CAWSVRIGTGGLREQYF	TGTGCCTGGAGTGTACGAATCGGGACAGGGGGTTTACGCGAGCAGTACTTC
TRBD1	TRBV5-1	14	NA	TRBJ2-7	CASSLGQGPYEQYF	TGCGCCAGCAGCTTAGGACAGGGCCCCTACGAGCAGTACTTC
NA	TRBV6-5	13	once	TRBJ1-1	CASSQGRNTEAFF	TGTGCCAGCAGCCAGGGAAGGAACACTGAAGCTTTCTTT
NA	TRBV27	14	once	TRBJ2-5	CASSFTRLQETQYF	TGTGCCAGCAGTTTCACTCGACTCCAAGAGACCCAGTACTTC
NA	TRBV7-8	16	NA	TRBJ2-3	CASSPRTRVGTDTQYF	TGTGCCAGCAGCCCCCGAACCAGGGTTGGCACAGATACGCAGTATTTT
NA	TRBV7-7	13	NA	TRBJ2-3	CASSLKQTDTQYF	TGTGCCAGCAGCTTAAAGCAAACAGATACGCAGTATTTT
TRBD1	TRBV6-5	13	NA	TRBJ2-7	CASRNRGTGEQYF	TGTGCCAGCAGAAACAGGGGGACGGGCGAGCAGTACTTC
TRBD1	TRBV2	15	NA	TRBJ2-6	CASSDRASGANVLTF	TGTGCCAGCTCGGACAGGGCCTCTGGGGCCAACGTCCTGACTTTC
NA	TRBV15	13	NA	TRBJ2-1	CATSRDPPGEQFF	TGTGCCACCAGCAGAGATCCCCCCGGTGAGCAGTTCTTC